This T cell receptor beta chain was identified in a study of blood T cell repertoires in COVID-19. Study as a whole: There were acute and convalescent COVID-19 samples, and they came from the United States, Italy and Spain. The analysed material was cDNA or gDNA that came from T cells, B-cell-depleted T cells, or PBMCs.

The CDR3 loop spans 14 amino acids. The germline gives CDR1 LGHDT, CDR2 YNNKEL (reference sequence). V was pared by 0 bases and J by 7 bases, with 13 bases between. Under the authors' procedure: Cell counts per sample came from amplifying reference gene primers. Clones were sequenced by immunoSEQ multiplex PCR, and TCRdb holds only the in-frame ones, with some missing. V and J calls and clone size come straight from that table; D and trimming were deduced from the DNA. The sample holds 45,000 to 55,000 clones, approximately 89% seen once. The sample consisted of peripheral blood. The V call is TRBV3-1 (or the pseudogene TRBV3-2), the J call TRBJ2-7; possibly TRBD2 for D (6 bases). This clonotype originated in a woman of 80 years or more with acute or convalescent COVID-19. DNA of the CDR3: TGTGCCAGCAGCCAAGATCCCGGGGGAGGAGAGCAGTACTTC. It is translated as CASSQDPGGGEQYF.